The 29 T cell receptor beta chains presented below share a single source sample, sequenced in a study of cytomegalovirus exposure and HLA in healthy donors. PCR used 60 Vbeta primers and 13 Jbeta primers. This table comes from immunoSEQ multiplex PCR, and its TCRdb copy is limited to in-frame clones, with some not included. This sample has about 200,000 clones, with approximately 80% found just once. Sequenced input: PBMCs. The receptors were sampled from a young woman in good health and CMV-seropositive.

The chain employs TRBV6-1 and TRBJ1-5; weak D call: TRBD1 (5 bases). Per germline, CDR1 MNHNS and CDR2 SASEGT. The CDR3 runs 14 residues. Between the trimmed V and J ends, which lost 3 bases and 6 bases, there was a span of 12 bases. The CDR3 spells CASSEAGEIQPQHF. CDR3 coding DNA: TGTGCCAGCAGTGAGGCGGGGGAAATTCAGCCCCAGCATTTT.

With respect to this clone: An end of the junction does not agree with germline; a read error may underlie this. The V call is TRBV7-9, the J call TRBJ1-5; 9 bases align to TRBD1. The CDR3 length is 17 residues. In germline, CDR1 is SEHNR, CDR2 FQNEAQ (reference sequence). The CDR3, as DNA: TGTTCCAGCAGCTTAGGGACAGGGAGGTCGGGCAATCAGCCCCAGCATTTT. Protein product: CSSSLGTGRSGNQPQHF.

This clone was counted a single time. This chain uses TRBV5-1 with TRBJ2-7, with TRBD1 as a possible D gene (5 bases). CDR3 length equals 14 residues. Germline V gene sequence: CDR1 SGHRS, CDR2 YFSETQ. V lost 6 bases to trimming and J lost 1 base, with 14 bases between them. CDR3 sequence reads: CASKAGPGSYEQYF. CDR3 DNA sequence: TGCGCCAGCAAAGCAGGGCCGGGTTCCTACGAGCAGTACTTC.

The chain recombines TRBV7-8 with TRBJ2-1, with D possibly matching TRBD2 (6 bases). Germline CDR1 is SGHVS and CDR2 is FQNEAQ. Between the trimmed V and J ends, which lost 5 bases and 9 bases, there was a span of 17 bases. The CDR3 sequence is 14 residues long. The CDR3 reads CASSTLGEVGEQFF. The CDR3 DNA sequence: TGTGCCAGCAGCACCCTGGGGGAGGTAGGTGAGCAGTTCTTC.

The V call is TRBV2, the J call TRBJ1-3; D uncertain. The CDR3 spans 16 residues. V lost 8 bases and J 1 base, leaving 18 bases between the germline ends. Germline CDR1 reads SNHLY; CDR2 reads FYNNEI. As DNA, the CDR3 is TGTGCCAGCTTCGGGGAGTACGAGGCATCTGGAAACACCATATATTTT. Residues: CASFGEYEASGNTIYF.

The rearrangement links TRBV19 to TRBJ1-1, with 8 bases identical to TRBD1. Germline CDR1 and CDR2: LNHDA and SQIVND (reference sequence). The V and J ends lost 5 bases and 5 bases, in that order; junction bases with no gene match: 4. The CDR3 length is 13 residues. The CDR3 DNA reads TGTGCCAGTAGTGGACAGGGTTTGACTGAAGCTTTCTTT. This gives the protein CASSGQGLTEAFF.

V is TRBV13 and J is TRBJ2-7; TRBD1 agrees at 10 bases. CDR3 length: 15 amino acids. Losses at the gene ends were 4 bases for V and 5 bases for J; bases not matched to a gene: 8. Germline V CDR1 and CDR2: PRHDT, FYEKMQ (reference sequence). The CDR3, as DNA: TGTGCCAGCAGCTGCACCGGGACAGGGGAACACGAGCAGTACTTC. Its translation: CASSCTGTGEHEQYF.

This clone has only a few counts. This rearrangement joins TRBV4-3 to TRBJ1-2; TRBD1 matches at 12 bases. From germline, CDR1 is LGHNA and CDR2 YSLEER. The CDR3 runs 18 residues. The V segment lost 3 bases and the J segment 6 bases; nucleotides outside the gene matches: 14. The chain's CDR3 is CASSQGTTGTGGSHGYTF. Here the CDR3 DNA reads TGCGCCAGCAGCCAGGGGACTACCGGGACAGGGGGCAGCCATGGCTACACCTTC.

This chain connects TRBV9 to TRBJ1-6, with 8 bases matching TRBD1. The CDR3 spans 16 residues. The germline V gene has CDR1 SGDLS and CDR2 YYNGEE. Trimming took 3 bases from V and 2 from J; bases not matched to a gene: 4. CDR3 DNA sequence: TGTGCCAGCAGCGCGAAGGACAGGGCCTATAATTCACCCCTCCACTTT. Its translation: CASSAKDRAYNSPLHF.

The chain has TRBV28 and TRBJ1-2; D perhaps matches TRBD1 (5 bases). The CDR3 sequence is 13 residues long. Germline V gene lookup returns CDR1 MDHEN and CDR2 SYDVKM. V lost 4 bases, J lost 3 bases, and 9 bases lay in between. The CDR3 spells CASSWGEDYGYTF. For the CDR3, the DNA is TGTGCCAGCAGTTGGGGGGAGGACTATGGCTACACCTTC.

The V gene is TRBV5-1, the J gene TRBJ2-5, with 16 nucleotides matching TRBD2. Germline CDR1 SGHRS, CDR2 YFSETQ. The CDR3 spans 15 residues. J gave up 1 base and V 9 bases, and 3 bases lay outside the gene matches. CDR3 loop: CATGTSGGAQETQYF. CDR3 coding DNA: TGCGCCACGGGGACTAGCGGGGGGGCCCAAGAGACCCAGTACTTC.

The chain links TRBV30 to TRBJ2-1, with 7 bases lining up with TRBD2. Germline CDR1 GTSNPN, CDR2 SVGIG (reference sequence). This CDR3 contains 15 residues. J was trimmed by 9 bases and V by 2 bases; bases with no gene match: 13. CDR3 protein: CAWSSRGGSSAEQFF. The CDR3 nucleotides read TGTGCCTGGAGTTCTCGCGGCGGGAGTTCGGCTGAGCAGTTCTTC.

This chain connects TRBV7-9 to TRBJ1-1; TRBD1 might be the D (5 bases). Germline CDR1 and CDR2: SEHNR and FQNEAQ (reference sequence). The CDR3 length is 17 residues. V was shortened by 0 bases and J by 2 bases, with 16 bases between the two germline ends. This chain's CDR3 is CASSLASGLRYNTEAFF. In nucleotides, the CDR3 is TGTGCCAGCAGCTTAGCGTCAGGGTTACGCTACAACACTGAAGCTTTCTTT.

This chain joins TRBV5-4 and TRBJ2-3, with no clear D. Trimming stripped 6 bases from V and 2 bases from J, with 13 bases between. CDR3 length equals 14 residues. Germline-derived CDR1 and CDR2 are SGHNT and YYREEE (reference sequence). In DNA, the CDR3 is TGTGCCAGCATGGTCTCACGCGACACAGATACGCAGTATTTT. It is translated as CASMVSRDTDTQYF.

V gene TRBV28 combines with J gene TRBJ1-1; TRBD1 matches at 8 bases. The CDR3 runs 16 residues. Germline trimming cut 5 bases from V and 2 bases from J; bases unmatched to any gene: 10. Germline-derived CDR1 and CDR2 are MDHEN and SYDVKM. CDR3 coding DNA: TGTGCCAGCAGTCTATACGGACAGGGACCTAACACTGAAGCTTTCTTT. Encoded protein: CASSLYGQGPNTEAFF.

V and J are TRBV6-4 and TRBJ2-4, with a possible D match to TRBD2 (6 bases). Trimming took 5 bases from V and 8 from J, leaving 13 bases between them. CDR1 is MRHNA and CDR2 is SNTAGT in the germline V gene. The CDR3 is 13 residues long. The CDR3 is CASSRDWGDIQYF. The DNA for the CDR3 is TGTGCCAGCAGTAGGGACTGGGGAGACATTCAGTACTTC.

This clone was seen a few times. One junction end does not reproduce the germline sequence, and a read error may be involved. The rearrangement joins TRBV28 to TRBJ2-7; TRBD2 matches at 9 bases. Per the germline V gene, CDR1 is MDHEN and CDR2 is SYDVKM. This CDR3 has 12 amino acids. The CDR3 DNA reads TGTGCCAGCAGAGCCCCGGGACTAGCAGAGGACTTC. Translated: CASRAPGLAEDF.

This chain's CDR3 is CASSFLPGTGPYEQYF. CDR3 nucleotides: TGTGCCAGCAGTTTCCTACCCGGGACAGGACCCTACGAGCAGTACTTC. This sequence joins TRBV27 and TRBJ2-7; 8 nucleotides align to TRBD1. Germline trimming cut 3 bases from V and 2 bases from J; bases unmatched to any gene: 9. Germline CDR1 MNHEY, CDR2 SMNVEV (reference sequence). The CDR3 consists of 16 residues.

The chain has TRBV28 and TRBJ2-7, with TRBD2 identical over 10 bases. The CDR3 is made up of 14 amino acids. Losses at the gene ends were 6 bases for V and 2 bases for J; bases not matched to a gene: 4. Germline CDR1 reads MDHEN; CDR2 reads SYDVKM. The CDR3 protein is CASSLAGEPYEQYF. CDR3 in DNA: TGTGCCAGCAGCCTAGCGGGGGAACCCTACGAGCAGTACTTC.

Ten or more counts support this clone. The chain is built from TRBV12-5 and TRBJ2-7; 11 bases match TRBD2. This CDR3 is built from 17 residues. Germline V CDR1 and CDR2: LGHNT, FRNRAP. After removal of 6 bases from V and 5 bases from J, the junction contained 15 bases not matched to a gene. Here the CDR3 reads CASGTQLTSGRFNEQYF. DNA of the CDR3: TGTGCTAGTGGGACGCAGCTAACTAGCGGGAGATTCAACGAGCAGTACTTC.

CDR3 loop: CASKGNRVEEKLFF. CDR3 in DNA: TGCGCCAGCAAAGGTAACAGGGTCGAGGAAAAACTGTTTTTT. The J gene is TRBJ1-4, the V gene TRBV4-1; tentatively, D is TRBD1 (6 bases). Per germline, CDR1 MGHRA and CDR2 YSYEKL. The length of the CDR3 is 14 residues. The V gene lost 7 bases and the J gene lost 8 bases, with 17 bases spanning the gap.

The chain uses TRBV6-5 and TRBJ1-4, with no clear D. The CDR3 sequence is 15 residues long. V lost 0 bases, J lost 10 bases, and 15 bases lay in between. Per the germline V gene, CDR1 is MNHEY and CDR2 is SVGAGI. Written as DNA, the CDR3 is TGTGCCAGCAGTTACTCCTCGAAGACCGCTAGAAAACTGTTTTTT. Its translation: CASSYSSKTARKLFF.

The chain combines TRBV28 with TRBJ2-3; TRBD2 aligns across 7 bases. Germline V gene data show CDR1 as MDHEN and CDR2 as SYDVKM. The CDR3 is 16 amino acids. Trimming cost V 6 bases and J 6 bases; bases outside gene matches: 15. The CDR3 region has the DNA TGTGCCAGCAGGGTCCAGGGAGGGCTCACAGGTGATACGCAGTATTTT. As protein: CASRVQGGLTGDTQYF.

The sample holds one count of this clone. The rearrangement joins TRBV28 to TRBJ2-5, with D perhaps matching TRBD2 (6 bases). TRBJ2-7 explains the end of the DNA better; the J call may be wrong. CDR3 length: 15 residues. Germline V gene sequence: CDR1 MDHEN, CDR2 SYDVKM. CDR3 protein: CASSLLGDFSYEQYF. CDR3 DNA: TGTGCCAGCAGTTTACTAGGGGACTTCTCCTACGAGCAGTACTTC.

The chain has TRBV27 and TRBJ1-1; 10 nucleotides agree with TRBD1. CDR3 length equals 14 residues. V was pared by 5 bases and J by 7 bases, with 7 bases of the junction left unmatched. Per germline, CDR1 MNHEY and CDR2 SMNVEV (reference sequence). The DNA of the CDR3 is TGTGCCAGCAGTCCCCTAGGACAGGGGGGTGAAGCTTTCTTT. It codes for CASSPLGQGGEAFF.

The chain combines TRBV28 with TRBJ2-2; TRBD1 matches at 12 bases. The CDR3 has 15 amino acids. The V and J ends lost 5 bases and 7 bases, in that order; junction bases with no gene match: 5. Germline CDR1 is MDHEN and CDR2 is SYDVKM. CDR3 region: CASSPGQGAGGELFF. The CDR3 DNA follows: TGTGCCAGCAGTCCGGGACAGGGGGCCGGCGGGGAGCTGTTTTTT.

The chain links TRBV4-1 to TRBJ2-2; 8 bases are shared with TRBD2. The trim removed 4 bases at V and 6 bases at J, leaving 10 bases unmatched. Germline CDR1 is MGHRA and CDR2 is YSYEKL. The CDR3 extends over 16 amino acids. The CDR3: CASSLEIASGSGELFF. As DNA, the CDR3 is TGCGCCAGCAGCCTAGAAATCGCTAGCGGGTCCGGGGAGCTGTTTTTT.

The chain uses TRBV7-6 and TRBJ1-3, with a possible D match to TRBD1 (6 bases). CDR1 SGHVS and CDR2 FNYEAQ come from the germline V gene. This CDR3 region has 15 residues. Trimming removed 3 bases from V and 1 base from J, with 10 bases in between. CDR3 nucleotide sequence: TGTGCCAGCAGCTTGAACAGGGAGTCTGGAAACACCATATATTTT. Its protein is CASSLNRESGNTIYF.

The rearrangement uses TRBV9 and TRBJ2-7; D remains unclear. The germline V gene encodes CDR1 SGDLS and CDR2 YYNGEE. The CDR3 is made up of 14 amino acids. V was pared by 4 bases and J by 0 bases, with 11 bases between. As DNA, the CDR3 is TGTGCCAGCAGCCCCACCACCTACTCCTACGAGCAGTACTTC. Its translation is CASSPTTYSYEQYF.